The 4 T cell receptor beta chains below were found in one sample sequenced in a study of T cell responses to AZD1222 COVID-19 vaccine. Clones were read by immunoSEQ multiplex PCR, and TCRdb kept only the in-frame ones, dropping some. The sample includes more than 90,000 clones, approximately 89% of them seen just once. The input for sequencing was peripheral blood, taken 28 days after the second AZD1222 dose. Source of these receptors: an adult who received the AZD1222 COVID-19 vaccine.

This chain connects TRBV5-1 to TRBJ2-3, with 12 bases lining up with TRBD2. CDR1 and CDR2 (germline): SGHRS, YFSETQ. V lost 1 base, J lost 4 bases, and 1 base stayed unmatched. The CDR3 has 15 amino acids. The CDR3 bases are TGCGCCAGCAGCTTGCCTAGCGGGGGGGCAGATACGCAGTATTTT. Its protein is CASSLPSGGADTQYF. Full variable domain (missing parts from reference TRBV5-1 and TRBJ2-3): KAGVTQTPRYLIKTRGQQVTLSCSPISGHRSVSWYQQTPGQGLQFLFEYFSETQRNKGNFPGRFSGRQFSNSRSEMNVSTLELGDSALYLCASSLPSGGADTQYFGPGTRLTVL.

This chain connects TRBV19 to TRBJ1-3; the match to TRBD1 covers 11 bases. The CDR3 has 17 amino acids. From germline, CDR1 is LNHDA and CDR2 SQIVND (reference sequence). Trimming removed 5 bases from V and 2 bases from J; junction bases left unmatched: 8. This CDR3 is CASSPGTGGSAGNTIYF. The CDR3 DNA sequence: TGTGCCAGTAGTCCCGGGACAGGGGGATCGGCTGGAAACACCATATATTTT.

Only a few counts were recorded for this clone. This chain uses TRBV21-1 with TRBJ2-7; TRBD2, as called in the table, went unchecked against the DNA. TRBV21-1 is an annotated pseudogene. This CDR3 region has 13 residues. The CDR3 coding sequence is TGTGCCAGCAGCAAAGAGTCGGGATACGAGCAGTACTTC. It codes for CASSKESGYEQYF.

The rearrangement links TRBV19 to TRBJ2-3; perhaps TRBD2 as D (7 bases). V lost 5 bases, J lost 6 bases, and 21 bases lay in between. The germline V gene encodes CDR1 LNHDA and CDR2 SQIVND (reference sequence). The CDR3 consists of 16 residues. The CDR3 sequence: CASSDNVGGPADTQYF. DNA of the CDR3: TGTGCCAGTAGTGATAACGTGGGGGGGCCGGCGGATACGCAGTATTTT.